Below, 18 T cell receptor beta chains from the same sample are listed, as sequenced in a study of T-cell memory formation after mild COVID-19. TCRdb fed the 5' RACE reads into MiXCR, producing one record per CDR3 protein. The table lists some 450,000 distinct CDR3 sequences, roughly 20% of them singletons. Input material: PBMCs or a T cell subset sorted from them (not recorded which). The receptors shown here come from an adult woman who had mild COVID-19 (a few samples of this study predate the infection). Cell type and time point are not known.

The chain carries TRBV30 and TRBJ1-5; 7 bases align to TRBD1. V lost 7 bases and J lost 1; bases outside the gene matches: 19. CDR1 GTSNPN and CDR2 SVGIG come from the germline V gene (reference sequence). There are 18 residues in the CDR3. As DNA, the CDR3 is TGTGCCTTGACCAAAACGGGAGGGGGCGACTGGAGCAATCAGCCCCAGCATTTT. Protein sequence: CALTKTGGGDWSNQPQHF.

This clonotype was counted only a few times. The J gene is TRBJ1-2, the V gene TRBV15, with D possibly being TRBD1 (5 bases). Germline V gene lookup returns CDR1 LNHNV and CDR2 YYDKDF (reference sequence). Trimming stripped 3 bases from V and 4 bases from J, with 15 bases between. This CDR3 region has 15 residues. This CDR3 is CATSSLQAPLYGYTF. The CDR3 coding sequence is TGTGCCACCAGCAGCCTACAGGCTCCCCTCTATGGCTACACCTTC.

This clonotype has a count of ten or more. The genes are TRBV7-2 and TRBJ2-1, with a tentative D call TRBD2 (7 bases). The CDR3 totals 13 residues. Germline CDR1 is SGHTA and CDR2 is FQGNSA. With 4 bases removed from V and 10 bases from J, the gap between germline ends came to 14 bases. The DNA for the CDR3 is TGTGCCAGCAGCTCCGGGGGGCCTCGGGAGCAGTTCTTC. This codes for CASSSGGPREQFF. The whole variable domain, filled in from reference TRBV7-2 and TRBJ2-1, reads GAGVSQSPSNKVTEKGKDVELRCDPISGHTALYWYRQSLGQGLEFLIYFQGNSAPDKSGLPSDRFSAERTGGSVSTLTIQRTQQEDSAVYLCASSSGGPREQFFGPGTRLTVL.

In its sample, this clonotype was seen a few times. V usage is TRBV9 and J usage is TRBJ2-7; 11 bases fit TRBD2. This CDR3 has 18 residues. The V segment lost 4 bases and the J segment 2 bases; nucleotides outside the gene matches: 14. The V gene's germline CDR1 is SGDLS and CDR2 YYNGEE. The CDR3 nucleotides are TGTGCCAGCAGCCCGAGAGCCCTGACTAGCGGGATCCCCTACGAGCAGTACTTC. It yields the protein CASSPRALTSGIPYEQYF.

This clonotype was counted only a few times. The rearrangement joins TRBV7-2 to TRBJ2-3; 10 nucleotides align to TRBD2. This CDR3 has 18 amino acids. With V trimmed by 4 bases and J by 1 base, 11 bases remained unmatched. In germline, CDR1 is SGHTA, CDR2 FQGNSA. Written as DNA, the CDR3 is TGTGCCAGCAGCTCCAATCCGTTCGGGACTAGCGGCACAGATACGCAGTATTTT. It codes for CASSSNPFGTSGTDTQYF.

This clonotype was observed a handful of times. The DNA of the CDR3 is TGCGCCAGCAGCCAAGATGGATGGCTAGCGGGAGCAGATACGCAGTATTTT. It is translated as CASSQDGWLAGADTQYF. V usage is TRBV4-3 and J usage is TRBJ2-3; 10 nucleotides align to TRBD2. The J segment lost 4 bases and the V segment lost 0 bases, leaving 7 bases of the junction unmatched. Germline CDR1 is LGHNA and CDR2 is YSLEER. This CDR3 is 17 amino acids long.

This clonotype has a handful of counts. The limits of the CDR3 on the DNA are not certain, so only TCRdb's listed CDR3 is given. J is TRBJ2-7 and V is TRBV12-3 or TRBV12-4; the table's TRBD1 call for D was not verified on the DNA. Ends included, the CDR3 has 13 residues. The CDR3 spells CASSFGAGDEQYF.

In its sample, this clonotype was seen a few times. The V and J genes are TRBV12-3 or TRBV12-4 and TRBJ1-2; 11 bases map to TRBD1. This CDR3 is 16 amino acids long. With V trimmed by 3 bases and J by 8 bases, 11 bases remained unmatched. CDR3 nucleotide sequence: TGTGCCAGCAGTTTGCCTCCGGACAGGGGGCCGGAGGGCTACACCTTC. This gives the protein CASSLPPDRGPEGYTF.

The V and J genes are TRBV7-8 and TRBJ2-3; unclear D gene. Germline lookup yields CDR1 SGHVS and CDR2 FQNEAQ. The length of the CDR3 is 13 residues. V lost 4 bases and J 11 bases, leaving 16 bases between the germline ends. CDR3 sequence reads: CASSSYSLLEQYF. CDR3 in DNA: TGTGCCAGCAGCTCGTACTCCCTACTTGAGCAGTATTTT.

This clonotype was detected a few times. The chain has TRBV7-9 and TRBJ2-2; no definite D call. V was pared by 4 bases and J by 2 bases, with 14 bases between. Germline lookup yields CDR1 SEHNR and CDR2 FQNEAQ (reference sequence). The CDR3 runs to 16 residues. CDR3 DNA: TGTGCCAGCAGCTCGACCGAACAGCTCAACACCGGGGAGCTGTTTTTT. Its translation is CASSSTEQLNTGELFF.

V and J are TRBV7-9 and TRBJ2-7; D may match TRBD1 or TRBD2 (5 bases each). Per germline, CDR1 SEHNR and CDR2 FQNEAQ (reference sequence). With 11 bases removed from V and 0 bases from J, the gap between germline ends came to 8 bases. There are 11 residues in the CDR3. The CDR3 DNA follows: TGTGCCTCGGGGACCTCCTACGAGCAGTACTTC. It specifies CASGTSYEQYF.

This chain links TRBV7-2 with TRBJ1-5; D possibly corresponds to TRBD1 (5 bases). Trimming took 2 bases from V and 5 from J, leaving 13 bases between them. Germline V gives CDR1 SGHTA, CDR2 FQGNSA. The CDR3 sequence is 15 residues long. This chain's CDR3 is CASSLRGQGHQPQHF. CDR3 nucleotides: TGTGCCAGCAGCTTACGGGGCCAGGGACATCAGCCCCAGCATTTT.

V usage is TRBV30 and J usage is TRBJ1-4; D is undetermined. Trimming removed 0 bases from V and 0 bases from J, with 8 bases in between. This CDR3 is 15 amino acids long. From germline, CDR1 is GTSNPN and CDR2 SVGIG (reference sequence). CDR3 in amino acids: CAWSVRGTTNEKLFF. CDR3 nucleotide sequence: TGTGCCTGGAGTGTACGTGGCACAACTAATGAAAAACTGTTTTTT.

This clonotype was found a few times. The rearrangement joins TRBV6-2 or TRBV6-3 to TRBJ1-1, with D unclear. The germline V and J ends were trimmed by 1 base and 7 bases, with 13 bases remaining between them. CDR1 is MNHEY and CDR2 is SVGEGT in the germline V gene. CDR3 length: 14 amino acids. Here the CDR3 DNA reads TGTGCCAGCAGTTACTGGGGTGGCGGTTATGAAGCTTTCTTT. Translating it yields CASSYWGGGYEAFF.

V usage is TRBV14 and J usage is TRBJ2-1; D might be TRBD1 (5 bases). The germline V gene has CDR1 SGHDN and CDR2 FVKESK. V lost 4 bases and J 2 bases, leaving 12 bases between the germline ends. The CDR3 is 15 residues long. The CDR3 protein is CASSRGGHPYNEQFF. DNA of the CDR3: TGTGCCAGCAGCCGGGGCGGACACCCCTACAATGAGCAGTTCTTC.

Only a few counts were recorded for this clonotype. The chain links TRBV27 to TRBJ2-7; 10 nucleotides agree with TRBD2. Germline CDR1 reads MNHEY; CDR2 reads SMNVEV (reference sequence). V lost 3 bases, J lost 3 bases, and 5 bases stayed unmatched. This CDR3 is 15 amino acids long. CDR3: CASSFSSGSIYEQYF. CDR3 DNA: TGTGCCAGCAGTTTCTCTAGCGGGAGCATCTACGAGCAGTACTTC.

CDR3 nucleotide sequence: TGTGCCAGCAGCTTAAGGGACACGCCGCCCTACGAGCAGTACTTC. This codes for CASSLRDTPPYEQYF. The V call is TRBV11-1, the J call TRBJ2-7; D is possibly TRBD1 (6 bases). The CDR3 is 15 residues long. Trimming left V 2 bases short and J 2 bases short, with 13 bases between. Germline V gene lookup returns CDR1 SGHAT and CDR2 FQDESV (reference sequence).

The V gene is TRBV5-1, the J gene TRBJ1-1; 8 bases line up with TRBD1. V shed 7 bases and J 1 base; nucleotides not matched to a gene: 6. CDR3 size: 14 residues. Germline V gene sequence: CDR1 SGHRS, CDR2 YFSETQ. CDR3 region: CASGHRGANTEAFF. The CDR3 DNA reads TGCGCCAGCGGACACAGGGGGGCGAACACTGAAGCTTTCTTT. Together with reference TRBV5-1 and TRBJ1-1, the CDR3 gives the full variable domain: KAGVTQTPRYLIKTRGQQVTLSCSPISGHRSVSWYQQTPGQGLQFLFEYFSETQRNKGNFPGRFSGRQFSNSRSEMNVSTLELGDSALYLCASGHRGANTEAFFGQGTRLTVV.